What follows is one T cell receptor (beta chain) and its context. Its antigen is unidentified. Trimming removed 6 bases from V and 4 bases from J, with 20 bases in between. CDR1 SNHLY and CDR2 FYNNEI come from the germline V gene. The CDR3 loop spans 16 amino acids. These data are taken from a study of regulatory T cells in long-lasting Graves disease. In the study overall: Patients newly diagnosed with Graves' had been on antithyroid drugs for under 3 months.

To make TCR beta libraries, researchers used iRepertoire HTBI primers and Arm-PCR of CDR3 regions. TCRdb passed the multiplex PCR reads through MiXCR, listing each CDR3 protein once. The table has over 450,000 distinct CDR3 sequences, around 12% seen once. As to time point: newly diagnosed GD, antithyroid drugs for less than 3 months. RNA isolated from PBMCs was used to make the TCR library. Overall study results and limits: Only peripheral blood was studied, not thyroid tissue. The study found lower TCR diversity in persistent Graves' patients than in newly diagnosed ones. Persistent disease preferred TRBV28, TRBJ1-2 and TRBJ2-5; new disease, TRBV20-1 and TRBJ2-1.

The same data also went into a second study, on T cells in Graves' hyperthyroidism and ophthalmopathy.

This TCR was recovered from a woman aged 25 to 39 with Graves disease. This sample comprised peripheral blood mononuclear cells (PBMCs), obtained at new diagnosis, from a patient treated with antithyroid drugs. The chain combines TRBV2 with TRBJ2-3, with D perhaps matching TRBD2 (5 bases). The CDR3 protein is CASSFQAARTADTQYF. CDR3 coding DNA: TGTGCCAGCAGCTTTCAAGCGGCCCGAACCGCAGATACGCAGTATTTT.